The subject of this entry is one TCR beta chain. Its target is unknown. The sample is drawn from a study of cytomegalovirus exposure and HLA in healthy donors. Trimming at V came to 5 bases and at J to 4 bases, leaving 8 bases not matched to a gene. Germline V gene lookup returns CDR1 SGHRS and CDR2 YFSETQ. The CDR3 loop spans 15 amino acids. This table comes from immunoSEQ multiplex PCR, and its TCRdb copy is limited to in-frame clones, with some not included. Of more than 85,000 clones listed, about 86% were seen once; the top ten hold roughly 4%. Study observations and caveats: A few CMV-associated chains proved CMV antigen-specific in vitro.

J is TRBJ2-1 and V is TRBV5-1, with 8 positions matching TRBD1. The sequence was obtained from a woman aged 18-29 years in good health and CMV-seropositive. The sequenced sample consisted of PBMCs. CDR3 amino acids: CASSIKTGEYNEQFF. In DNA, the CDR3 is TGCGCCAGCAGTATTAAGACAGGGGAATACAATGAGCAGTTCTTC.